What follows describes a single TCR beta chain. Its antigen is currently not known. Per-base qualities were not stored, and no clone one base away is much larger. This sample was included in a study of T cells in localized non-small cell lung cancer (dated by TCRdb to the early 2020s). Regarding the complete study: The study examined T cell repertoires in 200 to 250 patients with early-stage NSCLC and compared tumors with uninvolved tumor-adjacent lungs. The cohort was made up of around 220 treatment-naive NSCLC patients whose localized lung tumors had been resected. Of the NSCLC patients, 129 were male and approximately 99 were female, and the mean age was about 69 years.

The immunoSEQ Assay was used to sequence TCR beta CDR3 regions from DNA. For the original study's pipeline: To compute T cell density, TCR beta template counts were normalized to usable DNA, which was estimated by amplifying housekeeping genes. Richness was estimated using the preseqR package, with extrapolation to 400,000 templates for PBMC samples and to 120,000 templates for tissue samples. Clonality was calculated as one minus Pielou's evenness. Differential abundance testing on productive amino-acid clonotypes, with a minimum total count of 5 and an alpha of 0.1, was used to identify tissue-enriched TCRs. The Jaccard Index and the Morisita Overlap Index were used to measure how much the repertoires overlapped between compartments. TCR beta CDR3s were clustered by GLIPH together with public tetramer-defined viral CDR3s, and at least three viral sequences plus V-gene enrichment were required for viral motifs. Not all clones reach the TCRdb copy of this immuneACCESS table, which keeps in-frame sequences only. Checked studies attribute under half of the gap to unresolved V genes and leave the rest unexplained. D and trimming were read from the DNA, whereas the V and J calls and clone size are those reported in that table. Across this sample there are about 26,000 clones, with more than 65% seen only once. Of the sample, 9.5% to 10% is held by the ten largest clones.

Study-level results and caveats: Uninvolved tumor-adjacent lung showed the highest T cell clonality, higher than tumor, which suggests more focused antigenic responses in the uninvolved tumor-adjacent lung. Because of the exploratory design, TCR variables were selected using unadjusted p-values without false-discovery rate correction. A median of roughly 58 of the top 100 tumor clones were detected in paired uninvolved adjacent lung, and 28 of these tumor clones were also found among the top 100 clones of the paired uninvolved adjacent lung. Because multi-region tumor sequencing was not done, intratumor heterogeneity could not be ruled out. Longer overall survival was associated with higher blood T cell density, whereas shorter survival was associated with higher adjacent-lung clonality.

At diagnosis, peripheral blood, uninvolved tumor-adjacent lung and tumor were collected and stored as a combination of fresh-frozen and FFPE material. For TCR repertoire profiling, blood samples were analyzed as peripheral blood mononuclear cells. Via the germline V gene (reference sequence), CDR1 is MNHEY and CDR2 SMNVEV. The CDR3 runs 16 amino acids, cysteine and phenylalanine included. Only CDR3 DNA is held: 48 bases, read in frame from base 1. V was cut back by 3 bases and J by 3 bases, leaving a gap of 17 bases between them. This TCR was sampled from a man aged 40 to 69 with stage III squamous cell lung carcinoma. The source material was peripheral blood, sampled before any cancer treatment. Rearrangement joined TRBV27 to TRBJ1-1, with the D gene uncertain. The DNA reads TGTGCCAGCAGTTTTTCGGGAGGATGGAGCGACACTGAAGCTTTCTTT. Its protein reads: CASSFSGGWSDTEAFF.